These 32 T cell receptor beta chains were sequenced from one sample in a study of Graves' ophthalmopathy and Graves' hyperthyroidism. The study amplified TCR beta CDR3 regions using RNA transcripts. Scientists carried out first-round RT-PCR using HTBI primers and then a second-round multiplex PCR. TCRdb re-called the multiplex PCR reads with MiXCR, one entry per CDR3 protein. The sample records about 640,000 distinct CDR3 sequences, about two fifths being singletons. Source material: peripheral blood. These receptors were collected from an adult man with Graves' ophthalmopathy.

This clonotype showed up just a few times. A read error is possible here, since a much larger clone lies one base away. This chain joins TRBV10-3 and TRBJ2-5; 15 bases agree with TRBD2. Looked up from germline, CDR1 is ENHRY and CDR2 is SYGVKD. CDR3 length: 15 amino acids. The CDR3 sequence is CAIRRGLAGGEAQYF. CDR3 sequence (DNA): TGTGCCATCAGGAGGGGACTAGCGGGAGGAGAGGCCCAGTACTTC.

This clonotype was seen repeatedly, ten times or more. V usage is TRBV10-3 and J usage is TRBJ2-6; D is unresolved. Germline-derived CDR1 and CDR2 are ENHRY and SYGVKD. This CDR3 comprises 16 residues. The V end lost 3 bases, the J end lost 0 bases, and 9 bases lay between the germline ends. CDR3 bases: TGTGCCATCAGTGATTTCGTGGGCTCTGGGGCCAACGTCCTGACTTTC. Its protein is CAISDFVGSGANVLTF.

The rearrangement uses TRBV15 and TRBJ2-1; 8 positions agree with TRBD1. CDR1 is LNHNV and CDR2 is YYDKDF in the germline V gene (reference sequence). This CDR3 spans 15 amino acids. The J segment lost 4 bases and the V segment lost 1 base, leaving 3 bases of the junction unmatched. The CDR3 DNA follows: TGTGCCACCAGCAGAGTAGGGACAGGTTACAATGAGCAGTTCTTC. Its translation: CATSRVGTGYNEQFF.

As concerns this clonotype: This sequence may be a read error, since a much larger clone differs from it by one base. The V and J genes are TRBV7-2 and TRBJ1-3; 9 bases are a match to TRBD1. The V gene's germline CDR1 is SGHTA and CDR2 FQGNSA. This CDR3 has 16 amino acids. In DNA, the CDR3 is TGTGCCAGCAGCTTACTCGGGACAGGGAATGGAAGCACCGTATATTTT. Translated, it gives CASSLLGTGNGSTVYF.

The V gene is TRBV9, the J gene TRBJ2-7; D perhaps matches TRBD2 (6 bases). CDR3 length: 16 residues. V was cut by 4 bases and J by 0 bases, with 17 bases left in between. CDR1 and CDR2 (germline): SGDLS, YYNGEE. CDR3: CASSQAGGASSYEQYF. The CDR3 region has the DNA TGTGCCAGCAGCCAAGCAGGAGGGGCGAGCTCCTACGAGCAGTACTTC. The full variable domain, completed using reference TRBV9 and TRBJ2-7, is DSGVTQTPKHLITATGQRVTLRCSPRSGDLSVYWYQQSLDQGLQFLIQYYNGEERAKGNILERFSAQQFPDLHSELNLSSLELGDSALYFCASSQAGGASSYEQYFGPGTRLTVT.

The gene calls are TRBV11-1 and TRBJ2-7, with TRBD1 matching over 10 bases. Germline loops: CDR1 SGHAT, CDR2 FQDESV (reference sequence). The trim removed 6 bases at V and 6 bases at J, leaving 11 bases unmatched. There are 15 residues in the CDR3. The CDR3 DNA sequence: TGTGCCAGCAGTCCAACCGGGACAGGGGCTTCCGAGCAGTACTTC. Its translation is CASSPTGTGASEQYF.

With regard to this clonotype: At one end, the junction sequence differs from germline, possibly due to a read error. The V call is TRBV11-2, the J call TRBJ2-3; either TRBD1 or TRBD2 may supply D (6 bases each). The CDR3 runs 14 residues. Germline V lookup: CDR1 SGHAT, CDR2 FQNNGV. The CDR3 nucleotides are TGCGCCAGCAGCTTGGAAGGGGGGACGAATACGCAGTATTTT. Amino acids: CASSLEGGTNTQYF. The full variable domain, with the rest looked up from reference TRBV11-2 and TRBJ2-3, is EAGVAQSPRYKIIEKRQSVAFWCNPISGHATLYWYQQILGQGPKLLIQFQNNGVVDDSQLPKDRFSAERLKGVDSTLKIQPAKLEDSAVYLCASSLEGGTNTQYFGPGTRLTVL.

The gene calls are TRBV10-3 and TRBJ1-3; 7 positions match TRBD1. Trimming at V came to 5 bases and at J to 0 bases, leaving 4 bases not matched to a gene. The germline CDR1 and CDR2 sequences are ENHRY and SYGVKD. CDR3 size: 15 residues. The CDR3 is CAISTGTDSGNTIYF. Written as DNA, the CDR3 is TGTGCCATCAGTACCGGGACAGACTCTGGAAACACCATATATTTT.

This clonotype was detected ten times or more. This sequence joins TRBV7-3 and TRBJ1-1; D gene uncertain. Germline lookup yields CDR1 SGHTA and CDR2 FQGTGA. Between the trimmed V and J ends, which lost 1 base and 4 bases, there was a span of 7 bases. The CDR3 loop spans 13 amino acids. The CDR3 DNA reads TGTGCCAGCAGCTTAAGTCCGGGCACTGAAGCTTTCTTT. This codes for CASSLSPGTEAFF.

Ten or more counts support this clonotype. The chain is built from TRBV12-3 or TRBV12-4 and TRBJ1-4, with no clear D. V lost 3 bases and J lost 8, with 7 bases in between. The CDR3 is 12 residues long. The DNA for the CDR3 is TGTGCCAGCAGTTTTGAAGGCGAAAAACTGTTTTTT. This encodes CASSFEGEKLFF.

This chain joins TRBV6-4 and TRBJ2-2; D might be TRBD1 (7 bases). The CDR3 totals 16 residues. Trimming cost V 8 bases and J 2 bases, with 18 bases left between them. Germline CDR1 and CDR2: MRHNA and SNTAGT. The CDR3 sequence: CASSPRGTANTGELFF. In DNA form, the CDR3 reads TGTGCCAGCTCACCTCGCGGGACAGCCAACACCGGGGAGCTGTTTTTT.

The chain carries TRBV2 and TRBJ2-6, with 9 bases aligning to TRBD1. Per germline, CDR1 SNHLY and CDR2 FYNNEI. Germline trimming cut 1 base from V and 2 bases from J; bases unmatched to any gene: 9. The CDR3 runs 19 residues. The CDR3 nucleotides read TGTGCCAGCAGTGAAGATCGGGACAGGGAGTCTGCTGGGGCCAACGTCCTGACTTTC. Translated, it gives CASSEDRDRESAGANVLTF.

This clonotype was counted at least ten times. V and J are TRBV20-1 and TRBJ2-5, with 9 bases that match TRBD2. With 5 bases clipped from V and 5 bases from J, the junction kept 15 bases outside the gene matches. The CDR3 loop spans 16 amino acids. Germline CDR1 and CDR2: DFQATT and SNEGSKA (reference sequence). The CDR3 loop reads CSARPTARGGRETQYF. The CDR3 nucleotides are TGCAGTGCTCGACCCACTGCGCGGGGGGGCCGTGAGACCCAGTACTTC.

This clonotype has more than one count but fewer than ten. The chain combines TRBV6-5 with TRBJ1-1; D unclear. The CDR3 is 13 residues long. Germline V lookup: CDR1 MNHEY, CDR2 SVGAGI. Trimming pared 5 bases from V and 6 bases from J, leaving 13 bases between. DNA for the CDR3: TGTGCCAGCAGTCCGAGCGGGCACGCTGAAGCTTTCTTT. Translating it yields CASSPSGHAEAFF.

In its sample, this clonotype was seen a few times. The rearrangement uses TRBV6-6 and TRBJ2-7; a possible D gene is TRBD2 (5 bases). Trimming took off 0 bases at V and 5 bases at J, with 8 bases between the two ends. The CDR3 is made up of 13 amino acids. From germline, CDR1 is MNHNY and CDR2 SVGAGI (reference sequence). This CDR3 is CASSYSGVHEQYF. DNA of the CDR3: TGTGCCAGCAGTTACTCCGGGGTCCACGAGCAGTACTTC.

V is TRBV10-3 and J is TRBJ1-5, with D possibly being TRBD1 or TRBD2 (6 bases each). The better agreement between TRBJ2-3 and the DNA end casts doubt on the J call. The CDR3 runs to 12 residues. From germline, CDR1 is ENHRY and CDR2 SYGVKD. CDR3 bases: TGTGCCATCACCGGGGGCGAAGATACGCAGTATTTT. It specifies CAITGGEDTQYF.

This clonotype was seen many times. The CDR3 region is CAISGEGGSQAFF. CDR3 sequence (DNA): TGTGCCATCAGCGGAGAGGGGGGATCCCAAGCTTTCTTT. This sequence joins TRBV10-3 and TRBJ1-1; TRBD1 might be the D (6 bases). In germline, CDR1 is ENHRY, CDR2 SYGVKD. CDR3 length: 13 residues. V lost 6 bases to trimming and J lost 9 bases, with 17 bases between them.

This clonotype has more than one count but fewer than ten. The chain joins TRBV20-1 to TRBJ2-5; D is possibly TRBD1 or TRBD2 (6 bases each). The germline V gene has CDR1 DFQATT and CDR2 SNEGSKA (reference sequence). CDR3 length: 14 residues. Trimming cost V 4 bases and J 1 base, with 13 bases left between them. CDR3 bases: TGCAGTGCTACCAGCAGGGGAGGCCAAGAGACCCAGTACTTC. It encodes CSATSRGGQETQYF.

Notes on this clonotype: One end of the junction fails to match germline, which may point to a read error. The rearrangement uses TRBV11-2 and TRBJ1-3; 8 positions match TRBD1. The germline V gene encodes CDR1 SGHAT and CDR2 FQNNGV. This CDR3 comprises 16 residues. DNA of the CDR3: TGCGCCAGCAGCCAAGAGGCAGGGGGCATGAGAAACACCATATATTTT. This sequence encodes CASSQEAGGMRNTIYF.

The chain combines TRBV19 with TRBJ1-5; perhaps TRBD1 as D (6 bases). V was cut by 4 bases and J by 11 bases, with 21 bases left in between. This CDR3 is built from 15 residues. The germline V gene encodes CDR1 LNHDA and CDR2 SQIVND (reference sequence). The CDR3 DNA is TGTGCCAGTAGTAGGAGGACAGAGTACCAAGAGACCCAGCATTTT. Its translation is CASSRRTEYQETQHF.

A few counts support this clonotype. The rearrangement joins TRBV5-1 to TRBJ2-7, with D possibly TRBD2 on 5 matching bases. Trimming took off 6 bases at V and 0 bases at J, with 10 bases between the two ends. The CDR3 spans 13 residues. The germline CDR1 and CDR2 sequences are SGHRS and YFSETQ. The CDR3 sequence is CASKLGSSYEQYF. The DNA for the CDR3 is TGCGCCAGCAAGTTGGGGAGCTCCTACGAGCAGTACTTC.

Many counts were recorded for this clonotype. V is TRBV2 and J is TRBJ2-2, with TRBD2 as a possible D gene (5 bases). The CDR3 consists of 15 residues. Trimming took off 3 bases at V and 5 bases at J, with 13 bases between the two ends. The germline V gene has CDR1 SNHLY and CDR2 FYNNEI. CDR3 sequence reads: CASSDLGTGTGELFF. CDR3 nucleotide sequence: TGTGCCAGCAGTGACCTGGGAACGGGGACCGGGGAGCTGTTTTTT.

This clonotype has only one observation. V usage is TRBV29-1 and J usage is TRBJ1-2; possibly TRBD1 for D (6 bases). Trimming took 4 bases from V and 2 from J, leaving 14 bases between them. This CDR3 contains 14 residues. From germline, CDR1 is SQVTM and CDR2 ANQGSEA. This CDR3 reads CSVGLRQANYGYTF. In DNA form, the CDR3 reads TGCAGCGTTGGGCTAAGACAGGCCAACTATGGCTACACCTTC. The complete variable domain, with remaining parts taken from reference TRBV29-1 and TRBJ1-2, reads SAVISQKPSRDICQRGTSLTIQCQVDSQVTMMFWYRQQPGQSLTLIATANQGSEATYESGFVIDKFPISRPNLTFSTLTVSNMSPEDSSIYLCSVGLRQANYGYTFGSGTRLTVV.

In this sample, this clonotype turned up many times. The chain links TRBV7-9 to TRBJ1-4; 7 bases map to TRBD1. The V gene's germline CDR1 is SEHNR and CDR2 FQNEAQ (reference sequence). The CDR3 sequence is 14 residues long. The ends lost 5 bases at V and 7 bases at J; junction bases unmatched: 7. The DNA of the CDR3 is TGTGCCAGCAGCCGGGACAGCAATTTTGAAAAACTGTTTTTT. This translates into CASSRDSNFEKLFF.

This CDR3 reads CASSLTSWDEQFF. DNA of the CDR3: TGCGCCAGCAGCTTGACTAGCTGGGATGAGCAGTTCTTC. This chain joins TRBV5-1 and TRBJ2-1; maybe TRBD2 (6 bases). The CDR3 is 13 residues long. V was clipped by 1 base and J by 8 bases, with 10 bases between them. CDR1 is SGHRS, CDR2 YFSETQ, per germline.

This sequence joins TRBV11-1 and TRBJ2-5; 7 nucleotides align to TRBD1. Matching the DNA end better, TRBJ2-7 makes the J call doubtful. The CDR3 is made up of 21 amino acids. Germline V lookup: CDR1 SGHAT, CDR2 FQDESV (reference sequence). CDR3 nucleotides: TGTGCCAGCAGCTTACCCGGACAACCCTTAATCAGACAGGGTGAAGTCTACGAGCAGTACTTC. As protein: CASSLPGQPLIRQGEVYEQYF.

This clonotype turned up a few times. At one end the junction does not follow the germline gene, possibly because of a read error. The CDR3 nucleotides read TGTGCCAGCAGTGAAGTAGGCCACGCGGGGGGACCCCTCCACTTT. This sequence encodes CASSEVGHAGGPLHF. The chain carries TRBV10-3 and TRBJ1-6; D is possibly TRBD1 (5 bases). Germline CDR1 is ENHRY and CDR2 is SYGVKD. The CDR3 runs 15 residues.

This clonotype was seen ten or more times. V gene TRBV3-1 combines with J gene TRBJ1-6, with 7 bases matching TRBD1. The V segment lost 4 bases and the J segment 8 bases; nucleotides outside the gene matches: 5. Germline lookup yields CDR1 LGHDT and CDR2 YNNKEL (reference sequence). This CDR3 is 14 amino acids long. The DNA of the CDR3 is TGTGCCAGCAGCCCCTGGGACAGAGATTCACCCCTCCACTTT. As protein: CASSPWDRDSPLHF.

This CDR3 reads CATPEAQETQYF. CDR3 DNA: TGTGCCACACCGGAGGCACAAGAGACCCAGTACTTC. This chain joins TRBV24-1 and TRBJ2-5; possible D gene TRBD2, 5 bases. The V and J ends lost 10 bases and 2 bases respectively, with 10 bases between them. CDR3 length equals 12 residues. Germline V CDR1 and CDR2: KGHDR, SFDVKD.

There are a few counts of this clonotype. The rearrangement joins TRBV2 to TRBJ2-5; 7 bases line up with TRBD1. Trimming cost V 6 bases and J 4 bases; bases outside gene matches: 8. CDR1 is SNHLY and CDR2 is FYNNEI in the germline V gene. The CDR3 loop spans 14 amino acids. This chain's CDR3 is CASSDRDIGETQYF. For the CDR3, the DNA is TGTGCCAGCAGCGACAGGGATATAGGAGAGACCCAGTACTTC.

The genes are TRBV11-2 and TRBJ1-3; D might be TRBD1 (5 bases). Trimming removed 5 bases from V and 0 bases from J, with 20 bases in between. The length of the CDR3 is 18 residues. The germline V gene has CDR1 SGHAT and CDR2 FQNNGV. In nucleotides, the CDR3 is TGTGCCAGCAGCCAAAGGCCCGGGGCAACCAACTCTGGAAACACCATATATTTT. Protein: CASSQRPGATNSGNTIYF. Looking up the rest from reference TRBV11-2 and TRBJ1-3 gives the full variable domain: EAGVAQSPRYKIIEKRQSVAFWCNPISGHATLYWYQQILGQGPKLLIQFQNNGVVDDSQLPKDRFSAERLKGVDSTLKIQPAKLEDSAVYLCASSQRPGATNSGNTIYFGEGSWLTVV.

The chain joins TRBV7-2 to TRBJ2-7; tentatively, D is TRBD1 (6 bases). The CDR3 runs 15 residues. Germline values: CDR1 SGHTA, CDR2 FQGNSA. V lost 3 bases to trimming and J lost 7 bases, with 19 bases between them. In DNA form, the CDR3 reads TGTGCCAGCAGCTTTTCGGGACACCTACGCAATGAGCAGTACTTC. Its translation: CASSFSGHLRNEQYF.